The rows below give T cell receptor beta chains drawn from one sample of a study of blood T cell repertoires in COVID-19. Some clones are missing from TCRdb's copy, which holds only in-frame ones; the method was immunoSEQ multiplex PCR. The data hold 350,000 or so clones, with more than 85% observed a single time. The specimen was PBMCs or T cells enriched from blood (not recorded which). These receptors were collected from a woman between 25 and 40 years old who had recovered from COVID-19. Each CDR3 is given with its conserved first and last residue. The D gene is left open where the match is weak. The size field is filled for only some rows; it gives once, few, many or a size class.

j_gene: TRBJ1-6
abundance: -
len: 18
d_gene: -
v_gene: TRBV4-3
CDR3aa: CASSQNPWTADKYSPLHF
CDR3nt: TGCGCCAGCAGCCAAAACCCCTGGACAGCCGACAAATATTCACCCCTCCACTTT

j_gene: TRBJ1-5
abundance: -
len: 13
d_gene: -
v_gene: TRBV7-8
CDR3aa: CASSDYSNQPQHF
CDR3nt: TGTGCCAGCAGCGACTATAGCAATCAGCCCCAGCATTTT

j_gene: TRBJ2-7
abundance: -
len: 15
d_gene: TRBD1
v_gene: TRBV13
CDR3aa: CASSTRDRIPYEQYF
CDR3nt: TGTGCCAGCAGCACCCGGGACAGAATCCCCTACGAGCAGTACTTC

j_gene: TRBJ2-1
abundance: once
len: 15
d_gene: TRBD1
v_gene: TRBV28
CDR3aa: CASSSPGTVDNEQFF
CDR3nt: TGTGCCAGCAGTTCTCCCGGGACAGTGGACAATGAGCAGTTCTTC

j_gene: TRBJ2-5
abundance: -
len: 16
d_gene: TRBD2
v_gene: TRBV4-1
CDR3aa: CASSQDLSGGAQTQYF
CDR3nt: TGCGCCAGCAGCCAAGACCTTAGCGGGGGGGCCCAGACCCAGTACTTC

j_gene: TRBJ1-5
abundance: -
len: 15
d_gene: TRBD1
v_gene: TRBV7-8
CDR3aa: CASSASGGGYQPQHF
CDR3nt: TGTGCCAGCAGCGCCTCAGGGGGTGGGTATCAGCCCCAGCATTTT

j_gene: TRBJ1-1
abundance: -
len: 14
d_gene: -
v_gene: TRBV4-1
CDR3aa: CASSQDGGDTEAFF
CDR3nt: TGCGCCAGCAGCCAAGATGGGGGGGACACTGAAGCTTTCTTT

j_gene: TRBJ2-3
abundance: -
len: 12
d_gene: -
v_gene: TRBV19
CDR3aa: CASSQVTDTQYF
CDR3nt: TGTGCCAGTTCCCAGGTCACAGATACGCAGTATTTT

j_gene: TRBJ2-3
abundance: once
len: 16
d_gene: TRBD2
v_gene: TRBV18
CDR3aa: CASSPPGLAGTDTQYF
CDR3nt: TGTGCCAGCTCACCCCCGGGACTAGCGGGAACAGATACGCAGTATTTT

j_gene: TRBJ2-7
abundance: once
len: 15
d_gene: -
v_gene: TRBV7-9
CDR3aa: CASSPTGTRTAGQYF
CDR3nt: TGTGCCAGCAGCCCGACCGGGACAAGGACCGCGGGGCAGTACTTC

j_gene: TRBJ1-4
abundance: -
len: 16
d_gene: -
v_gene: TRBV19
CDR3aa: CASSARSGLAAEKLFF
CDR3nt: TGTGCCAGTAGTGCCAGATCCGGACTGGCCGCGGAAAAACTGTTTTTT

j_gene: TRBJ2-1
abundance: once
len: 16
d_gene: -
v_gene: TRBV19
CDR3aa: CASTFTGQPSYNEQFF
CDR3nt: TGTGCCAGTACCTTTACCGGACAGCCCTCCTACAATGAGCAGTTCTTC

j_gene: TRBJ2-5
abundance: -
len: 14
d_gene: TRBD1
v_gene: TRBV5-5
CDR3aa: CASSFTGAQETQYF
CDR3nt: TGTGCCAGCAGCTTTACAGGGGCCCAAGAGACCCAGTACTTC

j_gene: TRBJ2-7
abundance: -
len: 15
d_gene: TRBD2
v_gene: TRBV11-2
CDR3aa: CASSLESSGTYEQYF
CDR3nt: TGTGCCAGCAGCTTAGAATCTAGCGGAACATACGAGCAGTACTTC

j_gene: TRBJ2-2
abundance: -
len: 14
d_gene: -
v_gene: TRBV19
CDR3aa: CASSIERGTGELFF
CDR3nt: TGTGCCAGTAGTATCGAGAGGGGGACCGGGGAGCTGTTTTTT

j_gene: TRBJ2-6
abundance: -
len: 16
d_gene: -
v_gene: TRBV28
CDR3aa: CASSPTRQAGANVLTF
CDR3nt: TGTGCCAGCAGTCCAACCAGACAAGCCGGGGCCAACGTCCTGACTTTC

j_gene: TRBJ2-7
abundance: -
len: 14
d_gene: TRBD2
v_gene: TRBV4-3
CDR3aa: CASSQGGGPAEQYF
CDR3nt: TGCGCCAGCAGCCAAGGCGGGGGGCCAGCCGAGCAGTACTTC

j_gene: TRBJ1-6
abundance: -
len: 14
d_gene: -
v_gene: TRBV6-1
CDR3aa: CASSEMRYNSPLHF
CDR3nt: TGTGCCAGCAGTGAAATGAGGTATAATTCACCCCTCCACTTT

j_gene: TRBJ1-3
abundance: -
len: 14
d_gene: -
v_gene: TRBV6-5
CDR3aa: CASSPTGSGNTIYF
CDR3nt: TGTGCCAGCAGTCCCACAGGCTCTGGAAACACCATATATTTT

j_gene: TRBJ2-1
abundance: -
len: 14
d_gene: TRBD1
v_gene: TRBV19
CDR3aa: CATTPGTGGWEQFF
CDR3nt: TGTGCCACTACTCCCGGGACAGGGGGCTGGGAGCAGTTCTTC

j_gene: TRBJ2-7
abundance: -
len: 15
d_gene: TRBD1
v_gene: TRBV4-3
CDR3aa: CASSQDRGQAREQYF
CDR3nt: TGCGCCAGCAGCCAAGACCGTGGACAGGCCCGCGAGCAGTACTTC

j_gene: TRBJ2-7
abundance: -
len: 15
d_gene: TRBD2
v_gene: TRBV10-2
CDR3aa: CASSGTSGPSYEQYF
CDR3nt: TGCGCCAGCAGTGGGACTAGCGGGCCCTCCTACGAGCAGTACTTC

j_gene: TRBJ2-3
abundance: -
len: 18
d_gene: TRBD2
v_gene: TRBV3-1/TRBV3-2
CDR3aa: CASSQALTSGGLTDTQYF
CDR3nt: TGTGCCAGCAGCCAGGCCCTGACTAGCGGGGGGTTAACAGATACGCAGTATTTT